The 7 T cell receptor beta chains given below trace back to one sample, sequenced in a study of blood T cell repertoires in COVID-19. Sequenced by immunoSEQ multiplex PCR; TCRdb stores in-frame clones only, minus some. The sample records fewer than 80,000 clones, roughly 90% being singletons. Sequencing was carried out using peripheral blood. Receptors originate from a human donor in a cohort sampled during active COVID-19.

This clone was seen more than once but under ten times. V and J are TRBV2 and TRBJ2-3, with D tentatively TRBD2 (6 bases). Deletions cut 8 bases from V and 4 bases from J, with 13 bases between. Looked up from germline, CDR1 is SNHLY and CDR2 is FYNNEI. CDR3 length: 13 amino acids. CDR3 bases: TGTGCCAGCGGAGGGACCCCGCCAGATACGCAGTATTTT. Translation gives CASGGTPPDTQYF.

This sequence joins TRBV4-2 and TRBJ2-7, with TRBD1 matching over 10 bases. The CDR3 has 15 amino acids. The trim removed 6 bases at V and 3 bases at J, leaving 8 bases unmatched. Germline V lookup: CDR1 LGHNA, CDR2 YNFKEQ. CDR3 DNA sequence: TGTGCCAGCAGTCAATCCCGGGACAGGGGCTACGAGCAGTACTTC. As protein: CASSQSRDRGYEQYF.

This chain connects TRBV29-1 to TRBJ1-3, with a possible D match to TRBD1 (6 bases). The CDR3 length is 14 residues. V was trimmed by 6 bases and J by 5 bases, leaving 17 bases between them. From germline, CDR1 is SQVTM and CDR2 ANQGSEA. The CDR3 protein is CSVEQGTRRNTIYF. CDR3 DNA: TGCAGCGTAGAACAGGGAACACGGCGAAACACCATATATTTT.

The rearrangement links TRBV11-2 to TRBJ2-2, with 10 bases aligning to TRBD1. There are 17 residues in the CDR3. Trimming removed 7 bases from V and 1 base from J; junction bases left unmatched: 9. CDR1 and CDR2 (germline): SGHAT, FQNNGV. The CDR3 here is CASTSGTGALNTGELFF. The CDR3 nucleotides are TGTGCCAGCACTTCCGGGACAGGGGCTTTGAACACCGGGGAGCTGTTTTTT.

The chain employs TRBV21-1 and TRBJ1-2; TRBD1, the table's D call, was not compared with the DNA. TRBV21-1 is a known pseudogene. There are 12 residues in the CDR3. CDR3 region: CASSSPSQGYTF. The CDR3 DNA is TGTGCCAGCAGCAGCCCCTCCCAGGGCTACACCTTC.

This CDR3 is CASSAGQEASNQPQHF. CDR3 bases: TGTGCCAGCAGCGCAGGACAAGAAGCTAGCAATCAGCCCCAGCATTTT. This chain connects TRBV9 to TRBJ1-5, with TRBD1 as a possible D gene (5 bases). Per germline, CDR1 SGDLS and CDR2 YYNGEE. The CDR3 extends over 16 amino acids. V lost 3 bases to trimming and J lost 0 bases, with 13 bases between them. Full variable domain (remainder filled in from reference TRBV9 and TRBJ1-5): DSGVTQTPKHLITATGQRVTLRCSPRSGDLSVYWYQQSLDQGLQFLIQYYNGEERAKGNILERFSAQQFPDLHSELNLSSLELGDSALYFCASSAGQEASNQPQHFGDGTRLSIL.

The chain combines TRBV7-2 with TRBJ2-7, with 10 positions matching TRBD2. The CDR3 is 16 residues long. V trimming: 3 bases; J trimming: 5 bases; junction bases outside the gene matches: 10. From germline, CDR1 is SGHTA and CDR2 FQGNSA. This chain's CDR3 is CASSFLPSGRRDEQYF. The CDR3 nucleotides read TGTGCCAGCAGCTTCCTCCCTAGCGGGAGAAGGGACGAGCAGTACTTC. Full variable domain (rest looked up from reference TRBV7-2 and TRBJ2-7): GAGVSQSPSNKVTEKGKDVELRCDPISGHTALYWYRQSLGQGLEFLIYFQGNSAPDKSGLPSDRFSAERTGGSVSTLTIQRTQQEDSAVYLCASSFLPSGRRDEQYFGPGTRLTVT.